One T cell receptor beta chain is described in this entry. Its cognate antigen is unknown. V lost 5 bases and J lost 0, with 4 bases in between. This CDR3 spans 12 amino acids. Germline CDR1 and CDR2: MDHEN and SYDVKM. These data originate in a study of T cell repertoires in cytomegalovirus infection. Study at large: Public signatures in TCR beta pointed to CMV infection and matching HLA type. Study-level points and caveats: Of the TCR beta families, the public ones yielded a cumulative frequency that identified carriers of CMV plus the relevant HLA. The ex vivo response showed dominance by HLA-C-restricted CMV-specific TCR beta clonotypes.

MiXCR, run by TCRdb on the reads, gives a single entry per CDR3 protein. The data contain hundreds of thousands of distinct CDR3 sequences, around 24% of them singletons. The chain recombines TRBV28 with TRBJ1-2; no reliable D call. The source is a human donor in good health (CMV status not recorded). Some clones in this sample may be carry-over from other donors' samples. Sequencing used CD8+ T cells from PBMCs. The DNA for the CDR3 is TGTGCCAGCAGTCGGACTAACTATGGCTACACCTTC. As protein: CASSRTNYGYTF.